The 10 T cell receptor beta chains presented below share a single source sample, sequenced in a study of naive and memory T cell subsets. The beta constant-region primer was an equimolar mix of two oligonucleotides covering TRBC1 and TRBC2. TCRdb re-called the UMI-ligation and nested PCR reads with MiXCR, one entry per CDR3 protein. The profile covers 65,000 to 85,000 distinct CDR3 sequences, with 10% to 15% appearing a single time and about 0.93% taken by the ten largest. The sample consisted of central memory CD4+ T cells from blood. The receptors stem from a human donor in good health.

This clonotype was observed a handful of times. The rearrangement joins TRBV5-5 to TRBJ2-3; D possibly uses TRBD1 or TRBD2 (5 bases each). V lost 2 bases to trimming and J lost 0 bases, with 10 bases between them. From germline, CDR1 is SGHKS and CDR2 YYEKEE (reference sequence). The CDR3 consists of 15 residues. The CDR3 sequence: CASSFDWGSTDTQYF. CDR3 sequence (DNA): TGTGCCAGCAGCTTCGACTGGGGGAGCACAGATACGCAGTATTTT.

The gene calls are TRBV7-9 and TRBJ1-1, with D possibly being TRBD1 (5 bases). Germline V gene lookup returns CDR1 SEHNR and CDR2 FQNEAQ (reference sequence). This CDR3 is 15 amino acids long. V lost 0 bases and J lost 7, with 15 bases in between. For the CDR3, the DNA is TGTGCCAGCAGCTTAGCGCTGGGGGAGCCGAGTGAAGCTTTCTTT. It is translated as CASSLALGEPSEAFF.

This clonotype was seen repeatedly, ten times or more. The chain combines TRBV28 with TRBJ2-2; tentatively, D is TRBD2 (6 bases). The CDR3 extends over 15 amino acids. The germline V gene has CDR1 MDHEN and CDR2 SYDVKM. V lost 4 bases and J 3 bases, leaving 12 bases between the germline ends. The CDR3 sequence: CASSWVGDYTGELFF. The CDR3 DNA is TGTGCCAGCAGTTGGGTCGGGGACTACACCGGGGAGCTGTTTTTT.

A few counts support this clonotype. The chain combines TRBV29-1 with TRBJ2-1; no clear D gene. CDR1 is SQVTM and CDR2 is ANQGSEA in the germline V gene. V lost 7 bases to trimming and J lost 4 bases, with 14 bases between them. This CDR3 is built from 13 residues. The CDR3 nucleotides are TGCAGCGCTTCTTCACATCTATACAATGAGCAGTTCTTC. As protein: CSASSHLYNEQFF.

The chain combines TRBV29-1 with TRBJ2-6; tentatively, D is TRBD2 (6 bases). Looked up from germline, CDR1 is SQVTM and CDR2 is ANQGSEA. V gave up 4 bases and J gave up 4 bases, with 17 bases separating them. The CDR3 sequence is 16 residues long. The CDR3 loop reads CSVGGGGAAGANVLTF. The CDR3 DNA is TGCAGCGTTGGGGGAGGAGGGGCAGCCGGGGCCAACGTCCTGACTTTC.

This clonotype occurred many times. This chain links TRBV27 with TRBJ2-3; D is unresolved. The germline CDR1 and CDR2 sequences are MNHEY and SMNVEV (reference sequence). V lost 0 bases to trimming and J lost 0 bases, with 4 bases between them. The CDR3 has 14 residues. CDR3 amino acids: CASSLSSSTDTQYF. CDR3 sequence (DNA): TGTGCCAGCAGTTTATCGTCTAGCACAGATACGCAGTATTTT.

Ten or more counts support this clonotype. This chain joins TRBV25-1 and TRBJ2-1, with 14 bases lining up with TRBD2. V shed 6 bases and J 7 bases; nucleotides not matched to a gene: 8. The CDR3 extends over 16 amino acids. Per germline, CDR1 MGHDK and CDR2 SYGVNS. The CDR3 loop reads CASSVQGTSGSNEQFF. The CDR3 DNA is TGTGCCAGCAGCGTCCAGGGGACTAGCGGGAGTAATGAGCAGTTCTTC.

This clonotype was counted a few times. The chain recombines TRBV6-6 with TRBJ1-4; 7 bases line up with TRBD1. The CDR3 is 14 amino acids. Germline lookup yields CDR1 MNHNY and CDR2 SVGAGI (reference sequence). The V segment lost 6 bases and the J segment 4 bases; nucleotides outside the gene matches: 5. The CDR3 DNA is TGTGCCAGCAGACCGACAGGGTTTAATGAAAAACTGTTTTTT. Translation gives CASRPTGFNEKLFF.

This clonotype was counted between two and nine times. One junction end disagrees with the germline gene, perhaps due to a read error. The chain carries TRBV15 and TRBJ1-2, with a possible D match to TRBD1 (5 bases). Per the germline V gene, CDR1 is LNHNV and CDR2 is YYDKDF (reference sequence). CDR3 length equals 15 residues. In DNA, the CDR3 is TGTGCCACCAGAAGAGTCCCGGACAATAACTATGGCTACACCTTC. It translates to CATRRVPDNNYGYTF.

The chain joins TRBV18 to TRBJ1-1, with 9 nucleotides matching TRBD1. J was trimmed by 6 bases and V by 3 bases; bases with no gene match: 8. Germline values: CDR1 KGHSH, CDR2 LQKENI. The CDR3 has 15 residues. The CDR3 bases are TGTGCCAGCTCACCGCAATCGGACAGGGGCGCTGAAGCTTTCTTT. Translation gives CASSPQSDRGAEAFF.